This T cell receptor (beta chain) came from a study of naive and memory T cell subsets. This clonotype was observed many times. Germline V gene lookup returns CDR1 SGHTA and CDR2 FQGNSA. Trimming cost V 5 bases and J 0 bases, with 9 bases left between them. The CDR3 sequence is 14 residues long. Amplification of ligated cDNA took four PCR rounds with SP2 and nested alpha and beta constant primers. For blood and skin samples, reverse transcription used TCR alpha and beta constant primers. Using its own MiXCR run on the UMI-ligation and nested PCR reads, TCRdb lists one record per CDR3 protein. The table has approximately 21,000 distinct CDR3 sequences, approximately 5.7% seen once. As to treatment: skin biopsy from PPD injection site in Mantoux-positive individual. An oligonucleotide containing a UMI was ligated to the 3' end of TCR cDNA. Individuals with a positive Mantoux test gave biopsies from PPD-injected skin.

The chain uses TRBV7-2 and TRBJ2-3; D ambiguous. This TCR derives from an adult in good health. The sample in question was skin, obtained from a tuberculin skin test site. The CDR3 DNA reads as TGTGCCAGCAGCCCTCAGTCTAGCACAGATACGCAGTATTTT. It specifies CASSPQSSTDTQYF.